This T cell receptor beta chain came from a study of blood T cell repertoires in COVID-19. About the study: COVID-19 samples from acute and convalescent phases originated in the United States, Italy and Spain.

Original analysis: For nucleated cells, counts were estimated from reference gene primer amplification. The table came from immunoSEQ multiplex PCR; TCRdb's copy has only in-frame clones and leaves some out. From that table come the V and J calls and clone size; the DNA was used to work out D and trimming. The sample records about 190,000 clones, roughly four fifths being singletons. The CDR3 is 13 residues long. Germline CDR1 and CDR2: MDHEN and SYDVKM. Losses at the gene ends were 6 bases for V and 3 bases for J; bases not matched to a gene: 3. This receptor was identified in a woman in her twenties or thirties with acute or convalescent COVID-19. J is TRBJ2-7 and V is TRBV28; TRBD1 agrees at 9 bases. Sequencing used peripheral blood. The CDR3 is CASRRDRVYEQYF. CDR3 bases: TGTGCCAGCAGGAGGGACAGGGTCTACGAGCAGTACTTC. Full variable domain (remainder filled in from reference TRBV28 and TRBJ2-7): DVKVTQSSRYLVKRTGEKVFLECVQDMDHENMFWYRQDPGLGLRLIYFSYDVKMKEKGDIPEGYSVSREKKERFSLILESASTNQTSMYLCASRRDRVYEQYFGPGTRLTVT.